Included here is one T cell receptor beta chain sequence, with context. What it recognizes is unknown. The data originate from a study of shared clonotypes between healthy human individuals. For the study at large: Contributing individuals were a couple of females and a few males aged 18 to 49. CD8 memory received one plate per donor, CD8 naive two, CD4 memory three and CD4 naive three. Points from the study as a whole: Owing to a small donor count, the genetic and exposure-history diversity represented was limited.

Measured with immunoSEQ multiplex PCR; TCRdb has only the in-frame clones, and not every one. The profile shows about 2.2 million clones, roughly 93% of them singletons. Trimming shortened V by 6 bases and J by 3 bases, and 15 bases separated the two germline ends. The CDR3 totals 14 residues. CDR1 MNHNS and CDR2 SASEGT come from the germline V gene. Terminally differentiated effector memory CD45RA+ cells were excluded by CCR7 positive selection of CD45RO-negative cells. This TCR derives from a young man in good health. Some clones in this sample may be carry-over from other donors' samples. Sequenced material: naive CD8+ T cells from PBMCs. The rearrangement links TRBV6-1 to TRBJ2-7; D possibly corresponds to TRBD2 (5 bases). CDR3 nucleotide sequence: TGTGCCAGCAGGGAGCGGAGTCCGTACTACGAGCAGTACTTC. Protein product: CASRERSPYYEQYF.